This passage covers 6 T cell receptor beta chains from one sample sequenced in a study of cytomegalovirus exposure and HLA in healthy donors (dated by TCRdb to 2016 to 2017). Receptors were amplified or captured by the immunoSEQ multiplex PCR assay. For the multiplex PCR, a mixture combining 60 forward primers for TCR Vbeta segments and 13 reverse primers for TCR Jbeta segments was used. TCRdb provides this immuneACCESS table in a form limited to in-frame rearrangements. Some clones are lacking; in checked studies, under half of them reflect an unresolved V gene, and why the rest are absent is not known. This sample gives about 180,000 clones in total; roughly 77% of them show up just once. The ten largest clones represent 2% to 2.5% of the sample. Sequenced input: PBMCs. The receptors originated from a woman aged 25-40 years in good health and CMV-seropositive.

CDR3 loop: CASARGGSTGELFF. The DNA of the CDR3 is TGTGCCAGCGCAAGAGGGGGCAGCACCGGGGAGCTGTTTTTT. V usage is TRBV7-9 and J usage is TRBJ2-2; 7 positions agree with TRBD1. With 8 bases clipped from V and 4 bases from J, the junction kept 7 bases outside the gene matches. From germline, CDR1 is SEHNR and CDR2 FQNEAQ (reference sequence). This CDR3 spans 14 amino acids.

This chain connects TRBV4-3 to TRBJ1-6, with 8 positions matching TRBD1. CDR1 is LGHNA, CDR2 YSLEER, per germline. Trimming cost V 4 bases and J 10 bases; bases outside gene matches: 9. This CDR3 region has 15 residues. The CDR3, as DNA: TGCGCCAGCAGCCGCCTAGGACAGGGAAACTCACCCCTCCACTTT. Translated, it gives CASSRLGQGNSPLHF.

The chain joins TRBV5-1 to TRBJ1-6, with 9 bases that match TRBD1. Trimming cost V 4 bases and J 10 bases; bases outside gene matches: 15. CDR1 and CDR2 from the germline V gene are SGHRS and YFSETQ. The CDR3 runs 17 residues. CDR3 sequence: CASSRDPPQGARSPLHF. In nucleotides, the CDR3 is TGCGCCAGCAGCCGGGATCCCCCACAGGGGGCGCGATCACCCCTCCACTTT.

The chain has TRBV28 and TRBJ1-5; 7 bases align to TRBD1. The CDR3 extends over 14 amino acids. Germline V gene sequence: CDR1 MDHEN, CDR2 SYDVKM. Unmatched junction bases numbered 7, after V lost 4 bases and J lost 7 bases. The CDR3, as DNA: TGTGCCAGCAGTTCCGACAGGGATTGGCAGCCCCAGCATTTT. Protein sequence: CASSSDRDWQPQHF.

The chain links TRBV10-3 to TRBJ1-5, with a possible D match to TRBD1 (5 bases). The CDR3 covers 14 residues. Germline CDR1 ENHRY, CDR2 SYGVKD. Between the trimmed V and J ends, which lost 0 bases and 6 bases, there was a span of 9 bases. The CDR3, as DNA: TGTGCCATCAGTGAGTCAAGGGGAAGTCAGCCCCAGCATTTT. Its protein product is CAISESRGSQPQHF.

The chain employs TRBV13 and TRBJ2-3; 9 bases agree with TRBD2. V was pared by 5 bases and J by 3 bases, with 12 bases of the junction left unmatched. The CDR3 has 17 amino acids. Germline lookup yields CDR1 PRHDT and CDR2 FYEKMQ (reference sequence). The CDR3 region has the DNA TGTGCCAGCAGCCGAGCGGGCGGGGGGGGCGGGACAGATACGCAGTATTTT. Encoded protein: CASSRAGGGGGTDTQYF.